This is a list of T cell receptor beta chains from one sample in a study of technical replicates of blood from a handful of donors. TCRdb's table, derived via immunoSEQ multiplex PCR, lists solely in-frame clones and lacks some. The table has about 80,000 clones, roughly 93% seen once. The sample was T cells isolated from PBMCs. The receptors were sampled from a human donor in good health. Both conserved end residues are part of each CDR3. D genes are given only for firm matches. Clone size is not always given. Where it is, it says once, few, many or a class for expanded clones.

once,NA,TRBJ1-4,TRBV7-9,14,TGTGCCAGCAGCTTATCCCTCGGTAATGAAAAACTGTTTTTT,CASSLSLGNEKLFF
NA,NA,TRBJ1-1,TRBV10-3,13,TGTGCCATCAGATTCAGGGAAAACACTGAAGCTTTCTTT,CAIRFRENTEAFF
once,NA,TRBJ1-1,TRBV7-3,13,TGTGCCAGCAGCTTAGTCAGGGACACTGAAGCTTTCTTT,CASSLVRDTEAFF
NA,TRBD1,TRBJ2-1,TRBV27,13,TGTGCCAGCAGCCCTTTTGGGGGGACAGGGGAGTTCTTC,CASSPFGGTGEFF
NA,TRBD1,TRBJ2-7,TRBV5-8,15,TGTGCCAGCAGCCCACGGGACAGCCGGACCTACGAGCAGTACTTC,CASSPRDSRTYEQYF
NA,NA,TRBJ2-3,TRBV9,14,TGTGCCAGCAGCGGCCCACTAGGAACAGATACGCAGTATTTT,CASSGPLGTDTQYF
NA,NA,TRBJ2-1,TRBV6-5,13,TGTGCCAGCAGCCCGAACAGGGAGAATGAGCAGTTCTTC,CASSPNRENEQFF
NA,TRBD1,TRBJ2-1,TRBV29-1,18,TGCAGCGTCGAGACACTAGACAGGGGTAACTTGGCCTACAATGAGCAGTTCTTC,CSVETLDRGNLAYNEQFF
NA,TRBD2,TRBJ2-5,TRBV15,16,TGTGCCACCAGCAGAGCGGAGCGGGAGACACGGGAGACCCAGTACTTC,CATSRAERETRETQYF
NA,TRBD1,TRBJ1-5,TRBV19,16,TGTGCCAGTACAACCGGGACAGGGGTCGGCAATCAGCCCCAGCATTTT,CASTTGTGVGNQPQHF
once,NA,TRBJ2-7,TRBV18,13,TGTGCCAGCTCAAGTGGGAGCAGTGGCGAGCAGTACTTC,CASSSGSSGEQYF
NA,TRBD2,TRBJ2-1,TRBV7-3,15,TGTGCCAGCAGCTTAACCGGAACGGGAGGGGTGGAGCAGTTCTTC,CASSLTGTGGVEQFF
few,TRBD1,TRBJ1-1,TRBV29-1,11,TGCAGCGTCGGGACAGGGGGATTGGCTTTCTTT,CSVGTGGLAFF
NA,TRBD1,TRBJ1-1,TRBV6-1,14,TGTGCCATAGGCAGGGGGCGTACGAACACTGAAGCTTTCTTT,CAIGRGRTNTEAFF
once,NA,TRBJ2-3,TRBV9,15,TGTGCCAGCAGCGTAGAGGAACAGGGAACAGATACGCAGTATTTT,CASSVEEQGTDTQYF
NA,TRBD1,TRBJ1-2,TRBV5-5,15,TGTGCCAGCAGCTCTCCGGGACAGGGGCCTGATGGCTACACCTTC,CASSSPGQGPDGYTF
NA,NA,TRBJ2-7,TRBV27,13,TGTGCCAGCAGTTTAGCCCGGTACTACGAGCAGTACTTC,CASSLARYYEQYF
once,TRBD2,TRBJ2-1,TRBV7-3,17,TGTGCCAGCAGCTCCAAGACTAGCGGGGGACCAACCAATGAGCAGTTCTTC,CASSSKTSGGPTNEQFF
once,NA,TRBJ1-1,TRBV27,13,TGTGCCAGCAGTCCGGGAAGAAAGACTGAAGCTTTCTTT,CASSPGRKTEAFF
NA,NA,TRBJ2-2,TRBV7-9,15,TGTGCCAGCAGCCCGACAGATACGAACACCGGGGAGCTGTTTTTT,CASSPTDTNTGELFF
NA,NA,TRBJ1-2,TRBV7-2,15,TGTGCCAGCAGCTTAGCGTCGTCGGGGATCCCTGGCTACACCTTC,CASSLASSGIPGYTF
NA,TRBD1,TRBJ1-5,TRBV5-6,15,TGTGCCAGCAGCCAGGGGGCTCATAGCAATCAGCCCCAGCATTTT,CASSQGAHSNQPQHF
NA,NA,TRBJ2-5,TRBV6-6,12,TGTGCCAGCAGTTCACAGCAAGAGACCCAGTACTTC,CASSSQQETQYF
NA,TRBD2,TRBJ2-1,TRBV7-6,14,TGTGCCAGCAGCTTCCCGGGACTAGGTAACGAGCAGTTCTTC,CASSFPGLGNEQFF
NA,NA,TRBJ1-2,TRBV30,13,TGTGCCTGGAGCAAACGGCTAGGCTATGGCTACACCTTC,CAWSKRLGYGYTF
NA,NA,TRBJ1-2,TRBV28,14,TGTGCCAGCAGTCCGGGGACATTTAACTATGGCTACACCTTC,CASSPGTFNYGYTF
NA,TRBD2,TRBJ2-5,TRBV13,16,TGTGCCAGCAGCTTAGGGGCAAGCGGGAGGAGAGAGACCCAGTACTTC,CASSLGASGRRETQYF
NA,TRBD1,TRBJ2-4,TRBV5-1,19,TGCGCCAGCAGCTTGGGACCGCTCAGGACAGGCCCAGGTTGGGCCATTCAGTACTTC,CASSLGPLRTGPGWAIQYF
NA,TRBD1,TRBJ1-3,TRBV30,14,TGTGCCTGGGAGACAGGGACAGGTGGAAACACCATATATTTT,CAWETGTGGNTIYF
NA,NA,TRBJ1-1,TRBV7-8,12,TGTGCCAGCAGCTCTGGAGGTATTGCAGCTTTCTTT,CASSSGGIAAFF
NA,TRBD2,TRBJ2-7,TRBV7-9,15,TGTGCCAGCAGGGGTTTACGGGAGGGAACCTACGAGCAGTACTTC,CASRGLREGTYEQYF
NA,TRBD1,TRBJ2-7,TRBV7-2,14,TGTGCCAGCAGCCGCGGTCCAGGGGGCTACGAGCAGTACTTC,CASSRGPGGYEQYF
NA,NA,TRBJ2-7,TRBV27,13,TGTGCCAGCAGTCCTCCAGGGACCTACGAGCAGTACTTC,CASSPPGTYEQYF
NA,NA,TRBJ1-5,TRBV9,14,TGTGCCAGCAGCGTAGGAGGTGCGAGTCAGCCCCAGCATTTT,CASSVGGASQPQHF
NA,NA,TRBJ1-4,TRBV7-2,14,TGTGCCAGCAGCTTAGACCTAGCTAATGAAAAACTGTTTTTT,CASSLDLANEKLFF
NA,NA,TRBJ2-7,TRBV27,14,TGTGCCAGCAGTTTTGGGAGCAGGTCCTACGAGCAGTACTTC,CASSFGSRSYEQYF
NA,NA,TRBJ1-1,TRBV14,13,TGTGCCAGCAGCCAAGGTCTTAGCTCTGAAGCTTTCTTT,CASSQGLSSEAFF
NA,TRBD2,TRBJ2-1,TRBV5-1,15,TGCGCCAGCAGCAGAGCGGGAGGGTCCTACAATGAGCAGTTCTTC,CASSRAGGSYNEQFF
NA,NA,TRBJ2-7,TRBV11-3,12,TGTGCCAGCAGTTTGACTGACTACGAGCAGTACTTC,CASSLTDYEQYF
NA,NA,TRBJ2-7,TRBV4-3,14,TGCGCCAGCAGCCCCCTGACAGGAGCCTACGAGCAGTACTTC,CASSPLTGAYEQYF
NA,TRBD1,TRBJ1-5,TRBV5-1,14,TGCGCCAGCAGCCTTCAGGGGGCAGGTCAGCCCCAGCATTTT,CASSLQGAGQPQHF
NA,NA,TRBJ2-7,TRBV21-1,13,TGTGCCAGCAGCAAAGGACAGGCCTACGAGCAGTACTTC,CASSKGQAYEQYF
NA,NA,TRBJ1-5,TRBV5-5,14,TGTGCCAGCAGTCTCAGACAGGAAGTTCAGCCCCAGCATTTT,CASSLRQEVQPQHF
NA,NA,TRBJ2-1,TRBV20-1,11,TGCAGGGCGGAAAAAGGAAATGAGCAGTTCTTC,CRAEKGNEQFF
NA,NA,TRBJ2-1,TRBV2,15,TGTGCCAGCGACCCCCGGGACTCGCACTACAATGAGCAGTTCTTC,CASDPRDSHYNEQFF
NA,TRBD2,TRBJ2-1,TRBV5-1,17,TGCGCCAGCAGCACTGGGACTAGCGGGAGGGTGTACAATGAGCAGTTCTTC,CASSTGTSGRVYNEQFF
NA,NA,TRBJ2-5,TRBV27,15,TGTGCCAGCAGTCCGATTCTTACTGTTCAAGAGACCCAGTACTTC,CASSPILTVQETQYF
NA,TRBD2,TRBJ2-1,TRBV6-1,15,TGTGCCAGCCGAAATAGCGGGAACGATTGGAGTGAGCAGTTCTTC,CASRNSGNDWSEQFF
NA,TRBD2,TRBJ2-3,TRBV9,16,TGTGCCAGCAGCCTAAACCTAGCGGGAGGTCCAGATACGCAGTATTTT,CASSLNLAGGPDTQYF
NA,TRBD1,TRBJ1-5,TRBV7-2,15,TGTGCCAGCAGCCGCGACGTTACAGGGGTTCAGCCCCAGCATTTT,CASSRDVTGVQPQHF
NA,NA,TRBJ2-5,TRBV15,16,TGTGCCACCAGCAGAGCCTGGGACAACCCCAAGAAGACCCAGTACTTC,CATSRAWDNPKKTQYF
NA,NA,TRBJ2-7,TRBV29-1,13,TGCAGCGTTGATTCGGACTCTTCCTACGAGCAGTACTTC,CSVDSDSSYEQYF
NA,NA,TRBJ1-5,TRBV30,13,TGTGCCTGGAGTGAGGTCGAGGGACAGCCCCAGCATTTT,CAWSEVEGQPQHF
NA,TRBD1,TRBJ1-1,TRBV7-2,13,TGTGCCAGCAGCGGGGACAGCTACACTGAAGCTTTCTTT,CASSGDSYTEAFF
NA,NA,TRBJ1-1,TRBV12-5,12,TGTGCTAGTGGTTTGGAACAGTCTGAAGCTTTCTTT,CASGLEQSEAFF